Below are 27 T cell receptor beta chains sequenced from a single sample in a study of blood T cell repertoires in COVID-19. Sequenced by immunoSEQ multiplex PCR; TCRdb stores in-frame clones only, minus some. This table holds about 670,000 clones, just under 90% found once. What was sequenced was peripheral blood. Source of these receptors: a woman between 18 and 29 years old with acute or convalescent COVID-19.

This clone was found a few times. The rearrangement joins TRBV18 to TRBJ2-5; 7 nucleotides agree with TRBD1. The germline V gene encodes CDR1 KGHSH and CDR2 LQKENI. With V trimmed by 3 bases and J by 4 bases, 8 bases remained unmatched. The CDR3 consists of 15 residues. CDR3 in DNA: TGTGCCAGCTCACCCCTACAGGGGAACCGAGAGACCCAGTACTTC. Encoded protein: CASSPLQGNRETQYF.

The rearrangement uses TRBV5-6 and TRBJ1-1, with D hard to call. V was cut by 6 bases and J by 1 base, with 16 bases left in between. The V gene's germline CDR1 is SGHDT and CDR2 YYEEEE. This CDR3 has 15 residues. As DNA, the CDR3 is TGTGCCAGCACCCCCCTGTCTTTACAGAACACTGAAGCTTTCTTT. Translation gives CASTPLSLQNTEAFF. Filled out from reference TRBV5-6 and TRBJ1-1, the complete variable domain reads DAGVTQSPTHLIKTRGQQVTLRCSPKSGHDTVSWYQQALGQGPQFIFQYYEEEERQRGNFPDRFSGHQFPNYSSELNVNALLLGDSALYLCASTPLSLQNTEAFFGQGTRLTVV.

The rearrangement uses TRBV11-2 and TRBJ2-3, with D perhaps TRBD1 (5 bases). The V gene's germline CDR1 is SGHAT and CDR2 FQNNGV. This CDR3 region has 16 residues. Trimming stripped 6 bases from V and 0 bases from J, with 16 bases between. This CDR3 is CASRTQGRSSTDTQYF. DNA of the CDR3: TGTGCCAGCAGGACCCAGGGCAGATCTAGCACAGATACGCAGTATTTT.

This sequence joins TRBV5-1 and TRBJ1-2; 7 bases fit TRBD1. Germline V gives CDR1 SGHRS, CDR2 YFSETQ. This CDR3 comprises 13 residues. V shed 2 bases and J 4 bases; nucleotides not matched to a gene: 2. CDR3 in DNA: TGCGCCAGCAGCTTACAGGGGTCCTATGGCTACACCTTC. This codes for CASSLQGSYGYTF.

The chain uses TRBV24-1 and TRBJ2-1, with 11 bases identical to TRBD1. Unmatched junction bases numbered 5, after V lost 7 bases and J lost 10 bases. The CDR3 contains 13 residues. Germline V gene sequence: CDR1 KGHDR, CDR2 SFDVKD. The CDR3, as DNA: TGTGCCACCAGGGGGACAGGGGGGGAAGAGCAGTTCTTC. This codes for CATRGTGGEEQFF.

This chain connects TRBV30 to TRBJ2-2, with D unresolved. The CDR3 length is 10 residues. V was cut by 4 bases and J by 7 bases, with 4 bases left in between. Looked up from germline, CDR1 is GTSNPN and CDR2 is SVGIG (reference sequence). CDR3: CAWNGGELFF. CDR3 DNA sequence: TGTGCCTGGAACGGCGGGGAGCTGTTTTTT.

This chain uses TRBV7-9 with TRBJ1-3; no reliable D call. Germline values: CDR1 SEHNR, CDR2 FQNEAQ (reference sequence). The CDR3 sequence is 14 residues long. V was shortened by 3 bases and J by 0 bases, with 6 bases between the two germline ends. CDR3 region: CASSFLDSGNTIYF. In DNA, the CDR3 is TGTGCCAGCAGCTTTTTAGACTCTGGAAACACCATATATTTT.

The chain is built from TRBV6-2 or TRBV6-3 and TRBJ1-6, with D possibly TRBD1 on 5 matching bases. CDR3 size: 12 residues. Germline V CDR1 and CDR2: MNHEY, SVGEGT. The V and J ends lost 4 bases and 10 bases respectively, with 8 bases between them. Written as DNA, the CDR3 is TGTGCCAGCAGTTTGGGGCACTCACCCCTCCACTTT. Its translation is CASSLGHSPLHF.

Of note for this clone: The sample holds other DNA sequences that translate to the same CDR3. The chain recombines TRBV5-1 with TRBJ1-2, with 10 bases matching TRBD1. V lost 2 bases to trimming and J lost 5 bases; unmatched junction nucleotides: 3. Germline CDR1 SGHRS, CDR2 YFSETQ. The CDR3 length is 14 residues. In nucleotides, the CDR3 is TGCGCCAGCAGCTTAGGGGACAGGGGATATGGCTACACCTTC. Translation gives CASSLGDRGYGYTF.

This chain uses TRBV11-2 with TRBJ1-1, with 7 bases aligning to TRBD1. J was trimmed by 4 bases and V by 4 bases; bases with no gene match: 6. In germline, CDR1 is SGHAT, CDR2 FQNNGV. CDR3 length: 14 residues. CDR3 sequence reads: CASSWIQGSTEAFF. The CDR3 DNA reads TGTGCCAGCAGCTGGATACAGGGGAGCACTGAAGCTTTCTTT.

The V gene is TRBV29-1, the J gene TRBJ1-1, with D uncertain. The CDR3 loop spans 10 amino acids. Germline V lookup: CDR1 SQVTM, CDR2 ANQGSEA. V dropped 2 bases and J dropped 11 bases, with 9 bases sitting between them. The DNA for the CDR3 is TGCAGCGTTGAATCGGGAGGGGCTTTCTTT. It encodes CSVESGGAFF.

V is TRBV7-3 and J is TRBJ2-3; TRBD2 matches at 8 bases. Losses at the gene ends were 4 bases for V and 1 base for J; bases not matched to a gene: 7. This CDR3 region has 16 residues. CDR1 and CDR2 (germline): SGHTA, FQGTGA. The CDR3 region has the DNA TGTGCCAGCAGCTCCCGCGGGCGGGGGGGCACAGATACGCAGTATTTT. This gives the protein CASSSRGRGGTDTQYF.

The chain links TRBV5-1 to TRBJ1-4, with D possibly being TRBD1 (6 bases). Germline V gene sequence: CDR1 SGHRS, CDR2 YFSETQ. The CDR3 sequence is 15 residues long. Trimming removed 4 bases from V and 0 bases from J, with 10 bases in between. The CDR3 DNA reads TGCGCCAGCAGCCCGGGGACAACAACTAATGAAAAACTGTTTTTT. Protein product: CASSPGTTTNEKLFF.

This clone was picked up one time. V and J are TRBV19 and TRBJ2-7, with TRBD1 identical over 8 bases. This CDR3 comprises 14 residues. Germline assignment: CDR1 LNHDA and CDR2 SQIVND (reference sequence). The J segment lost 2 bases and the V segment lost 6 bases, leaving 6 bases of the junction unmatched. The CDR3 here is CASSLSGGPYEQYF. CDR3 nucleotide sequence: TGTGCCAGTAGCCTCTCAGGGGGCCCCTACGAGCAGTACTTC.

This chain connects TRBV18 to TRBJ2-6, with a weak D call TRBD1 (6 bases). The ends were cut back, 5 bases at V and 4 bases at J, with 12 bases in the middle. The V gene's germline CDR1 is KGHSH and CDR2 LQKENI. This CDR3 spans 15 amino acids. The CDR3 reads CASSRTGSGANVLTF. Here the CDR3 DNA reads TGTGCCAGCTCAAGAACAGGGTCGGGGGCCAACGTCCTGACTTTC.

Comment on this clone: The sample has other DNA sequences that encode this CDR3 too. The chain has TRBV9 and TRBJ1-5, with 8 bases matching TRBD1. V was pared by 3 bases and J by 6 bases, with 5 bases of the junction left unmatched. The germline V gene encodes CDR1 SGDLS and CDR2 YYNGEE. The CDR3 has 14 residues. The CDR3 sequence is CASSAGQGGQPQHF. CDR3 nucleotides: TGTGCCAGCAGCGCCGGACAGGGCGGTCAGCCCCAGCATTTT.

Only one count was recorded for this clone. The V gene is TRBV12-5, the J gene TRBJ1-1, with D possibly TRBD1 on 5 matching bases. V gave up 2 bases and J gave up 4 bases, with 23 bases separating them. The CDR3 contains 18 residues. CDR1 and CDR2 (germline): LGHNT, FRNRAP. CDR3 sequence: CASGLSITLLRGSTEAFF. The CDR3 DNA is TGTGCTAGTGGTTTGTCTATAACTCTACTTAGGGGTAGCACTGAAGCTTTCTTT.

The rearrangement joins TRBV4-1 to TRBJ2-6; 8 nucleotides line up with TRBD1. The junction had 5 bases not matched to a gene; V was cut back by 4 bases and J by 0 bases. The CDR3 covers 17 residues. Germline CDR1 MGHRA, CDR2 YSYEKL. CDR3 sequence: CASSLGQGLSGANVLTF. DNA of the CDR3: TGCGCCAGCAGCCTAGGACAGGGACTCTCTGGGGCCAACGTCCTGACTTTC.

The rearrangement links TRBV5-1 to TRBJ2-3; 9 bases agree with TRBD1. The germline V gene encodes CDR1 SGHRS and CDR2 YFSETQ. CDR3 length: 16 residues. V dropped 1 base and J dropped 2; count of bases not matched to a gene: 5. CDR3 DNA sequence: TGCGCCAGCAGCTTGATCGGGACAGGGCCCACAGATACGCAGTATTTT. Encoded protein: CASSLIGTGPTDTQYF.

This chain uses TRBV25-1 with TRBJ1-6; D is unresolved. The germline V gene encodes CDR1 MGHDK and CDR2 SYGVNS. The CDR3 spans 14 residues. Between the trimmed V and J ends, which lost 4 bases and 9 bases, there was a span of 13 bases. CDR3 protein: CASSAAEQTSPLHF. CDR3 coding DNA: TGTGCCAGCAGTGCGGCGGAGCAGACTTCACCCCTCCACTTT.

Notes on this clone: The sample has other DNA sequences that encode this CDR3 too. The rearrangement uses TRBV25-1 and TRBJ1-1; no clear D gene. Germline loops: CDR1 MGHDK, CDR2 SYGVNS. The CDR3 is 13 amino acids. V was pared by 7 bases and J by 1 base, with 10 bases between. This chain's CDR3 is CASTLRGNTEAFF. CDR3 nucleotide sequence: TGTGCCAGCACTCTGCGGGGGAACACTGAAGCTTTCTTT.

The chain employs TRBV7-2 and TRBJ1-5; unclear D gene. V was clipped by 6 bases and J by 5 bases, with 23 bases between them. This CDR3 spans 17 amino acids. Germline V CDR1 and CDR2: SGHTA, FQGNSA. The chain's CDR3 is CASSNLRGFRPHQPQHF. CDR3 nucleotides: TGTGCCAGCAGTAACTTACGGGGTTTTCGGCCGCATCAGCCCCAGCATTTT.

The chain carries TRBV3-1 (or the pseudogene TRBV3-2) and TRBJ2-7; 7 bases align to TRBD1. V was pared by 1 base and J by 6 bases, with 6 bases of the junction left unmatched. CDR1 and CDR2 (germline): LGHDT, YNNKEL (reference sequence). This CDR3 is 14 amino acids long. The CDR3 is CASSQASGTVEQYF. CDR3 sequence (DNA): TGTGCCAGCAGCCAAGCTTCCGGGACAGTCGAGCAGTACTTC.

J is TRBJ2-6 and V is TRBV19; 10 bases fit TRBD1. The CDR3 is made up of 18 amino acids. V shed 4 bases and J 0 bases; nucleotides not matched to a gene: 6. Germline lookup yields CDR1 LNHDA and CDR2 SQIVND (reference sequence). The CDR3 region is CASSTLTGGTSGANVLTF. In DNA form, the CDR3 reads TGTGCCAGTAGTACATTGACAGGGGGCACCTCTGGGGCCAACGTCCTGACTTTC.

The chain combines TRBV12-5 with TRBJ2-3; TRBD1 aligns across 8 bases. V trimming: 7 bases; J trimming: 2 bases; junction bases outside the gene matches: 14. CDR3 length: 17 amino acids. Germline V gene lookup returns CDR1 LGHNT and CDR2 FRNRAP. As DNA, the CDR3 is TGTGCTAGTGTACTCCAAATACAGGGGGAGATCACAGATACGCAGTATTTT. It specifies CASVLQIQGEITDTQYF.

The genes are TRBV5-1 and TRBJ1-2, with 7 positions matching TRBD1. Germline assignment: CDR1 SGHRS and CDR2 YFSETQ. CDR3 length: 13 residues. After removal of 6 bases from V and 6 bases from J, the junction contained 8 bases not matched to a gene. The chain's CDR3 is CASKWSQGDGYTF. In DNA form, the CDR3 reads TGCGCCAGCAAGTGGTCGCAGGGGGATGGCTACACCTTC.

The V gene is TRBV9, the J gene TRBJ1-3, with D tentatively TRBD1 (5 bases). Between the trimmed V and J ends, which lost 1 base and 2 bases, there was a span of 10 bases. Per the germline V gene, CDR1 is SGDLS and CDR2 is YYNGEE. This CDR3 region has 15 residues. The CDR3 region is CASSVSDNPGNTIYF. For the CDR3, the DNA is TGTGCCAGCAGCGTATCGGACAATCCTGGAAACACCATATATTTT.